This passage covers 32 T cell receptor beta chains from one sample sequenced in a study of blood T cell repertoires in COVID-19. Profiled with immunoSEQ multiplex PCR; TCRdb holds only in-frame clones, not every one. The table has 100,000 or so clones, roughly 79% seen once. The material sequenced was peripheral blood. These receptors came from a human donor in a cohort sampled during active COVID-19.

This clone has just one count. This rearrangement joins TRBV7-2 to TRBJ1-2, with D possibly matching TRBD1 (6 bases). This CDR3 is 15 amino acids long. Germline-derived CDR1 and CDR2 are SGHTA and FQGNSA. V lost 0 bases to trimming and J lost 6 bases, with 14 bases between them. CDR3 nucleotide sequence: TGTGCCAGCAGCTTAGCGGATAGGGGGTCGGATGGCTACACCTTC. Residues: CASSLADRGSDGYTF.

This clone has a handful of counts. CDR3 sequence reads: CATSKGMVNSPLHF. CDR3 DNA: TGTGCCACCAGTAAGGGGATGGTGAATTCACCCCTCCACTTT. This rearrangement joins TRBV24-1 to TRBJ1-6; tentatively, D is TRBD1 (5 bases). V lost 6 bases to trimming and J lost 7 bases, with 12 bases between them. In germline, CDR1 is KGHDR, CDR2 SFDVKD. CDR3 size: 14 residues.

The rearrangement joins TRBV29-1 to TRBJ2-1, with 10 bases fitting TRBD2. CDR1 and CDR2 (germline): SQVTM, ANQGSEA. Trimming at V came to 2 bases and at J to 9 bases, leaving 13 bases not matched to a gene. The CDR3 runs to 16 residues. The CDR3 here is CSVESLSSGSKGEQFF. CDR3 bases: TGCAGCGTTGAATCCCTTTCTAGCGGGAGTAAAGGTGAGCAGTTCTTC.

The rearrangement joins TRBV6-5 to TRBJ1-2, with D maybe TRBD1 (6 bases). Trimming stripped 6 bases from V and 1 base from J, with 15 bases between. Per the germline V gene, CDR1 is MNHEY and CDR2 is SVGAGI. This CDR3 region has 15 residues. CDR3 sequence (DNA): TGTGCCAGCAGGAAAGGGGTACAGGGTAACTATGGCTACACCTTC. Its translation is CASRKGVQGNYGYTF.

The CDR3 nucleotides read TGTGCCAGTCGGACAGATTACACTGAAGCTTTCTTT. Its protein product is CASRTDYTEAFF. This chain links TRBV6-5 with TRBJ1-1; tentatively, D is TRBD1 (6 bases). This CDR3 is built from 12 residues. Between the trimmed V and J ends, which lost 9 bases and 3 bases, there was a span of 11 bases. Germline CDR1 reads MNHEY; CDR2 reads SVGAGI.

The count of this clone is one. The chain carries TRBV29-1 and TRBJ2-3, with D tentatively TRBD2 (5 bases). CDR1 is SQVTM and CDR2 is ANQGSEA in the germline V gene. Between the trimmed V and J ends, which lost 7 bases and 4 bases, there was a span of 12 bases. The CDR3 has 12 amino acids. CDR3 nucleotides: TGCAGCGCCCGCCCGGGGTCAGATACGCAGTATTTT. It yields the protein CSARPGSDTQYF.

The J gene is TRBJ2-7, the V gene TRBV28; no reliable D call. Germline CDR1 MDHEN, CDR2 SYDVKM. V was shortened by 6 bases and J by 0 bases, with 9 bases between the two germline ends. The length of the CDR3 is 13 residues. CDR3 residues: CASRSGYSYEQYF. As DNA, the CDR3 is TGTGCCAGCAGGTCGGGTTACTCCTACGAGCAGTACTTC.

CDR3 residues: CASSQNWDSLYGYTF. CDR3 nucleotides: TGCGCCAGCAGCCAGAACTGGGACAGCCTCTATGGCTACACCTTC. The J gene is TRBJ1-2, the V gene TRBV5-1; TRBD1 matches at 7 bases. This CDR3 region has 15 residues. Trimming at V came to 4 bases and at J to 4 bases, leaving 10 bases not matched to a gene. CDR1 and CDR2 from the germline V gene are SGHRS and YFSETQ.

The J gene is TRBJ2-7, the V gene TRBV7-2; D call uncertain. This CDR3 region has 11 residues. Per germline, CDR1 SGHTA and CDR2 FQGNSA. V gave up 4 bases and J gave up 5 bases, with 6 bases separating them. The CDR3 sequence: CASSSLHEQYF. The CDR3 DNA reads TGTGCCAGCAGCTCACTCCACGAGCAGTACTTC.

The chain links TRBV6-5 to TRBJ1-1; the D gene is possibly TRBD1 (5 bases). The CDR3 contains 13 residues. The germline V gene has CDR1 MNHEY and CDR2 SVGAGI. Trimming left V 4 bases short and J 1 base short, with 7 bases between. The CDR3 region has the DNA TGTGCCAGCAGTTTTACAGGGAACACTGAAGCTTTCTTT. Protein sequence: CASSFTGNTEAFF.

The chain uses TRBV6-2 or TRBV6-3 and TRBJ1-5; 11 bases align to TRBD1. This CDR3 comprises 15 residues. In germline, CDR1 is MNHEY, CDR2 SVGEGT. V shed 4 bases and J 2 bases; nucleotides not matched to a gene: 1. The CDR3 protein is CASSSGQGGNQPQHF. Here the CDR3 DNA reads TGTGCCAGCAGTTCGGGACAGGGGGGCAATCAGCCCCAGCATTTT.

The chain combines TRBV21-1 with TRBJ2-1; TRBD1 was called by the table and not checked on the DNA. TRBV21-1 is a recognized pseudogene. The CDR3 has 18 amino acids. As DNA, the CDR3 is TGTGCCAGCAGCAAAGGCGGGGGTCGGGACAGGGATTACAATGAGCAGTTCTTC. This codes for CASSKGGGRDRDYNEQFF.

The V call is TRBV6-5, the J call TRBJ1-2, with 9 bases fitting TRBD1. Germline lookup yields CDR1 MNHEY and CDR2 SVGAGI. V was clipped by 2 bases and J by 4 bases; unmatched bases: 5. This CDR3 is 15 amino acids long. The DNA for the CDR3 is TGTGCCAGCAGTTACCGACAGGGGGAGGGCTATGGCTACACCTTC. It specifies CASSYRQGEGYGYTF.

V gene TRBV29-1 combines with J gene TRBJ1-2; D might be TRBD1 (6 bases). The CDR3 contains 13 residues. Trimming pared 0 bases from V and 5 bases from J, leaving 10 bases between. Germline V gene data show CDR1 as SQVTM and CDR2 as ANQGSEA. CDR3: CSVEDRGRYGYTF. The CDR3 DNA follows: TGCAGCGTTGAAGACAGGGGCCGATATGGCTACACCTTC.

In its sample, this clone was seen many times. The chain links TRBV29-1 to TRBJ2-7; 7 bases fit TRBD1. There are 13 residues in the CDR3. Germline V gives CDR1 SQVTM, CDR2 ANQGSEA. V dropped 5 bases and J dropped 0; count of bases not matched to a gene: 4. As DNA, the CDR3 is TGCAGCGTTACCAGGGACAGCTCCTACGAGCAGTACTTC. Translated: CSVTRDSSYEQYF.

The chain uses TRBV6-2 or TRBV6-3 and TRBJ2-7, with 8 bases aligning to TRBD1. The CDR3 runs to 15 residues. Trimming cost V 2 bases and J 2 bases; bases outside gene matches: 5. In germline, CDR1 is MNHEY, CDR2 SVGEGT. The DNA for the CDR3 is TGTGCCAGCAGTTACGACAGGGGAAACCCCTACGAGCAGTACTTC. Amino acid sequence: CASSYDRGNPYEQYF.

The CDR3 region is CASSGRTGAVGNTIYF. DNA of the CDR3: TGTGCCAGCAGCGGAAGGACAGGGGCTGTTGGAAACACCATATATTTT. The chain links TRBV9 to TRBJ1-3; 9 bases line up with TRBD1. V was pared by 3 bases and J by 3 bases, with 7 bases of the junction left unmatched. Germline V gene sequence: CDR1 SGDLS, CDR2 YYNGEE. The CDR3 runs 16 residues.

This sequence joins TRBV11-3 and TRBJ2-1, with D tentatively TRBD1 (5 bases). Per germline, CDR1 SGHNT and CDR2 YENEEA. V lost 1 base to trimming and J lost 8 bases, with 12 bases between them. The CDR3 is 14 amino acids. CDR3 sequence (DNA): TGTGCCAGCAGCTTAGTGGGCAGGGTGCATGAGCAGTTCTTC. Its translation is CASSLVGRVHEQFF.

The V and J genes are TRBV6-5 and TRBJ2-1; TRBD2 aligns across 7 bases. Germline loops: CDR1 MNHEY, CDR2 SVGAGI. Trimming at V came to 6 bases and at J to 6 bases, leaving 11 bases not matched to a gene. The CDR3 length is 15 residues. CDR3 residues: CASSQGLGSFNEQFF. DNA for the CDR3: TGTGCCAGCAGCCAAGGACTAGGTAGCTTCAATGAGCAGTTCTTC.

J is TRBJ2-6 and V is TRBV6-2 or TRBV6-3; 7 bases line up with TRBD1. Looked up from germline, CDR1 is MNHEY and CDR2 is SVGEGT. The CDR3 has 15 residues. The ends lost 4 bases at V and 4 bases at J; junction bases unmatched: 4. CDR3 in DNA: TGTGCCAGCAGTTCAGGACAGGCCGGGGCCAACGTCCTGACTTTC. Amino acids: CASSSGQAGANVLTF.

The chain joins TRBV2 to TRBJ2-7; D unclear. V lost 4 bases and J 7 bases, leaving 14 bases between the germline ends. The CDR3 loop spans 13 amino acids. Germline CDR1 is SNHLY and CDR2 is FYNNEI. In DNA form, the CDR3 reads TGTGCCAGCAGTGTGGCGGAACTACGTGAGCAGTACTTC. This encodes CASSVAELREQYF. The entire variable domain, with the rest obtained from reference TRBV2 and TRBJ2-7, is as follows: EPEVTQTPSHQVTQMGQEVILRCVPISNHLYFYWYRQILGQKVEFLVSFYNNEISEKSEIFDDQFSVERPDGSNFTLKIRSTKLEDSAMYFCASSVAELREQYFGPGTRLTVT.

The J gene is TRBJ1-4, the V gene TRBV7-2; perhaps TRBD1 as D (5 bases). V was pared by 5 bases and J by 0 bases, with 13 bases between. The CDR3 consists of 16 residues. The germline CDR1 and CDR2 sequences are SGHTA and FQGNSA. This chain's CDR3 is CASSRGTVATNEKLFF. Written as DNA, the CDR3 is TGTGCCAGCAGCCGGGGGACGGTTGCAACTAATGAAAAACTGTTTTTT.

V usage is TRBV28 and J usage is TRBJ1-1, with D possibly matching TRBD1 (6 bases). The V gene lost 2 bases and the J gene lost 0 bases, with 13 bases spanning the gap. The CDR3 has 16 residues. Germline lookup yields CDR1 MDHEN and CDR2 SYDVKM. The CDR3 sequence is CASSLNPGQMNTEAFF. The DNA of the CDR3 is TGTGCCAGCAGTTTAAACCCCGGACAGATGAACACTGAAGCTTTCTTT.

The chain employs TRBV6-5 and TRBJ1-2, with D possibly matching TRBD1 (6 bases). The CDR3 is made up of 14 amino acids. V lost 2 bases and J lost 5, with 12 bases in between. The germline V gene has CDR1 MNHEY and CDR2 SVGAGI. CDR3 loop: CASSYGQGRYGYTF. The CDR3 DNA is TGTGCCAGCAGTTACGGCCAGGGGAGATATGGCTACACCTTC.

The V and J genes are TRBV7-6 and TRBJ2-7, with 8 bases matching TRBD2. Looked up from germline, CDR1 is SGHVS and CDR2 is FNYEAQ. Germline trimming cut 5 bases from V and 1 base from J; bases unmatched to any gene: 10. This CDR3 is 16 amino acids long. The CDR3 region is CASSPREGGDSYEQYF. CDR3 coding DNA: TGTGCCAGCAGCCCACGGGAGGGGGGAGATTCCTACGAGCAGTACTTC.

The rearrangement links TRBV14 to TRBJ2-2; D is ambiguous. V lost 1 base to trimming and J lost 5 bases, with 5 bases between them. CDR3 size: 13 residues. Germline loops: CDR1 SGHDN, CDR2 FVKESK. In nucleotides, the CDR3 is TGTGCCAGCAGCCAAGTCAGGACCGGGGAGCTGTTTTTT. This encodes CASSQVRTGELFF.

V is TRBV7-2 and J is TRBJ2-7, with D hard to call. Trimming stripped 2 bases from V and 0 bases from J, with 11 bases between. This CDR3 contains 15 residues. Germline V gene sequence: CDR1 SGHTA, CDR2 FQGNSA. As DNA, the CDR3 is TGTGCCAGCAGCTTATACGGCGGTCTCTCCTACGAGCAGTACTTC. Its translation: CASSLYGGLSYEQYF.

This clone was observed once. The chain couples TRBV6-2 or TRBV6-3 to TRBJ2-7; 10 positions agree with TRBD1. This CDR3 has 17 amino acids. Looked up from germline, CDR1 is MNHEY and CDR2 is SVGEGT. The V gene end was trimmed by 0 bases and the J gene end by 6 bases; junction bases not matched to a gene: 11. This chain's CDR3 is CASSYSGTGVLFGEQYF. The CDR3 nucleotides are TGTGCCAGCAGTTACTCCGGGACAGGGGTGTTATTTGGCGAGCAGTACTTC.

This chain links TRBV6-1 with TRBJ2-7; D is possibly TRBD2 (6 bases). V was trimmed by 2 bases and J by 3 bases, leaving 14 bases between them. In germline, CDR1 is MNHNS, CDR2 SASEGT. This CDR3 comprises 15 residues. The CDR3, as DNA: TGTGCCAGCAGTGAAAGGATTAGCGGCAGCTACGAGCAGTACTTC. Translating it yields CASSERISGSYEQYF.

CDR3 in DNA: TGTGCCAGTAGTACTTACTTGACAGGCTCTGGAAACACCATATATTTT. This sequence encodes CASSTYLTGSGNTIYF. The chain employs TRBV19 and TRBJ1-3; D is possibly TRBD1 (6 bases). The V end lost 4 bases, the J end lost 0 bases, and 13 bases lay between the germline ends. CDR1 and CDR2 (germline): LNHDA, SQIVND (reference sequence). This CDR3 contains 16 residues.

This chain uses TRBV7-2 with TRBJ2-1, with TRBD1 identical over 9 bases. Per germline, CDR1 SGHTA and CDR2 FQGNSA. The length of the CDR3 is 14 residues. After removal of 2 bases from V and 9 bases from J, the junction contained 5 bases not matched to a gene. CDR3 nucleotides: TGTGCCAGCAGCTTATACGGGACAGGGAGTGAGCAGTTCTTC. As protein: CASSLYGTGSEQFF.

The rearrangement uses TRBV19 and TRBJ1-4; a weak D match, TRBD1 (6 bases). The CDR3 spans 15 residues. Germline CDR1 is LNHDA and CDR2 is SQIVND (reference sequence). Trimming stripped 10 bases from V and 7 bases from J, with 22 bases between. The CDR3: CATAARGGLSEKLFF. The CDR3 coding sequence is TGTGCCACAGCGGCGAGGGGGGGCCTTAGTGAAAAACTGTTTTTT.